The 10 T cell receptor beta chains in this list originate from one sample, sequenced in a study of OX40 agonist ivuxolimab in advanced cancers. Clones were read by immunoSEQ multiplex PCR, and TCRdb kept only the in-frame ones, dropping some. The repertoire holds 55,000 to 65,000 clones, with around 82% as singletons. Sequencing used CD4+ or CD8+ T cells sorted from blood, obtained in a trial of the OX40 agonist ivuxolimab. Receptor source: an adult with an advanced solid tumor such as melanoma, head and neck, liver or kidney cancer.

This chain joins TRBV4-2 and TRBJ2-1; the match to TRBD2 covers 11 bases. The ends lost 0 bases at V and 2 bases at J; junction bases unmatched: 6. CDR3 size: 18 residues. The germline gives CDR1 LGHNA, CDR2 YNFKEQ. The CDR3 loop reads CASSQDQLAGVPYNEQFF. The CDR3 DNA follows: TGTGCCAGCAGCCAAGATCAACTAGCGGGAGTACCCTACAATGAGCAGTTCTTC.

The chain combines TRBV11-3 with TRBJ2-5; 10 bases map to TRBD1. V was pared by 5 bases and J by 5 bases, with 8 bases of the junction left unmatched. CDR1 is SGHNT and CDR2 is YENEEA in the germline V gene. CDR3 size: 15 residues. Here the CDR3 DNA reads TGTGCCAGCAGCCCCGGGACAGGGGCTGAGGAGACCCAGTACTTC. This encodes CASSPGTGAEETQYF.

CDR3 nucleotide sequence: TGCGCCAGCAGCCAACTACAGGGACGCGGAAACCAATCTGGAAACACCATATATTTT. Translation gives CASSQLQGRGNQSGNTIYF. The chain combines TRBV4-1 with TRBJ1-3; D perhaps matches TRBD1 (6 bases). Trimming pared 2 bases from V and 1 base from J, leaving 21 bases between. The V gene's germline CDR1 is MGHRA and CDR2 YSYEKL. The CDR3 spans 19 residues.

This clone was seen just once. The chain employs TRBV18 and TRBJ2-1; 9 bases line up with TRBD2. This CDR3 is built from 14 residues. The V gene's germline CDR1 is KGHSH and CDR2 LQKENI. The V and J ends lost 2 bases and 7 bases, in that order; junction bases with no gene match: 3. CDR3 loop: CASSPEREANEQFF. The CDR3 nucleotides are TGTGCCAGCTCACCAGAGCGGGAGGCGAATGAGCAGTTCTTC.

The chain joins TRBV7-2 to TRBJ2-5, with D hard to call. V was pared by 1 base and J by 0 bases, with 9 bases between. CDR3 length: 15 residues. The germline CDR1 and CDR2 sequences are SGHTA and FQGNSA. The CDR3 nucleotides are TGTGCCAGCAGCTTAGGCCCAGCGAACCAAGAGACCCAGTACTTC. It codes for CASSLGPANQETQYF. The variable domain in full, completed from reference TRBV7-2 and TRBJ2-5, reads GAGVSQSPSNKVTEKGKDVELRCDPISGHTALYWYRQSLGQGLEFLIYFQGNSAPDKSGLPSDRFSAERTGGSVSTLTIQRTQQEDSAVYLCASSLGPANQETQYFGPGTRLLVL.

The CDR3 loop is CASSLVLGTEAFF. CDR3 nucleotides: TGTGCCAGCAGCTTAGTCTTGGGGACTGAAGCTTTCTTT. The chain recombines TRBV7-2 with TRBJ1-1; D is uncertain. This CDR3 has 13 amino acids. CDR1 and CDR2 from the germline V gene are SGHTA and FQGNSA. The germline V and J ends were trimmed by 1 base and 5 bases, with 8 bases remaining between them.

This sequence joins TRBV5-1 and TRBJ2-2, with TRBD1 matching over 8 bases. Germline CDR1 SGHRS, CDR2 YFSETQ. This CDR3 has 16 amino acids. The trim removed 4 bases at V and 3 bases at J, leaving 8 bases unmatched. CDR3 in amino acids: CASSTDRASDTGELFF. CDR3 DNA sequence: TGCGCCAGCAGCACGGACAGGGCATCGGACACCGGGGAGCTGTTTTTT. Variable domain in full (rest from reference TRBV5-1 and TRBJ2-2): KAGVTQTPRYLIKTRGQQVTLSCSPISGHRSVSWYQQTPGQGLQFLFEYFSETQRNKGNFPGRFSGRQFSNSRSEMNVSTLELGDSALYLCASSTDRASDTGELFFGEGSRLTVL.

A few counts support this clone. The V and J genes are TRBV10-1 and TRBJ1-3; D gene unclear. The CDR3 loop spans 15 amino acids. CDR1 is WNHNN, CDR2 SYGVQD, per germline (reference sequence). V dropped 5 bases and J dropped 0 bases, with 11 bases sitting between them. The CDR3 DNA sequence: TGCGCCAGCAGTCAAACACTGAGCTCTGGAAACACCATATATTTT. As protein: CASSQTLSSGNTIYF.

The chain is built from TRBV10-3 and TRBJ2-7; 10 bases match TRBD2. V lost 3 bases to trimming and J lost 4 bases; unmatched junction nucleotides: 6. CDR3 length: 15 amino acids. Per the germline V gene, CDR1 is ENHRY and CDR2 is SYGVKD. The CDR3 nucleotides read TGTGCCATCAGTGACCCCGGGACTAGCGTGTACGAGCAGTACTTC. Translation gives CAISDPGTSVYEQYF.

This sequence joins TRBV30 and TRBJ1-1, with no clear D. The CDR3 runs 11 residues. Trimming cost V 2 bases and J 0 bases, with 1 base left between them. Germline-derived CDR1 and CDR2 are GTSNPN and SVGIG (reference sequence). CDR3 protein: CAWSLNTEAFF. CDR3 sequence (DNA): TGTGCCTGGAGTCTGAACACTGAAGCTTTCTTT.